A selection of T cell receptor beta chains follows, all from one sample in a study of CD8+CD57+ T cells in acquired aplastic anemia. TCRdb redid the calling of the reads with MiXCR, one entry per CDR3 protein. Of fewer than 200,000 distinct CDR3 sequences in the sample, 71% were seen once. The sample was sorted CD4+, CD8+, or CD8+CD57+ T cells (not recorded which) from PBMCs. These receptors were taken from a human donor with aplastic anemia. Both conserved end residues are part of each CDR3. The order of the fields is V gene, J gene, clone size, D gene, CDR3 protein, CDR3 DNA. D genes are given only for firm matches. Only some rows state a clone size, as once, few, many or a class for expanded clones.

>TRBV4-3|TRBJ1-1|NA|NA
CASSQDTVVGNTGAFF
TGCGCCAGCAGCCAAGATACTGTTGTAGGAAACACTGGAGCTTTCTTT
>TRBV2|TRBJ2-1|NA|TRBD2
CASSETSLTYNEQFF
TGTGCCAGCAGTGAGACTAGCCTGACCTACAATGAGCAGTTCTTC
>TRBV2|TRBJ2-7|NA|TRBD1
CASTDRAGEQYF
TGTGCCAGCACGGACAGGGCGGGCGAGCAGTACTTC
>TRBV7-3|TRBJ1-1|NA|NA
CASSLAGGLNTEAFF
TGTGCCAGCAGCTTAGCGGGTGGATTGAACACTGAAGCTTTCTTT
>TRBV10-3|TRBJ2-5|few|TRBD1
CAIGTANQETQYF
TGTGCCATCGGGACAGCCAACCAAGAGACCCAGTACTTC
>TRBV7-9|TRBJ2-3|NA|TRBD2
CASRISGGSTDTQYF
TGTGCCAGCAGAATAAGCGGGGGCAGCACAGATACGCAGTATTTT
>TRBV12-3/TRBV12-4|TRBJ2-7|NA|TRBD1
CASSRGTGASEQYF
TGTGCCAGCAGCCGCGGGACAGGGGCTAGCGAGCAGTACTTC
>TRBV7-9|TRBJ1-1|NA|NA
CASSPTTPHTEAFF
TGTGCCAGCAGCCCGACGACCCCTCACACTGAAGCTTTCTTT
>TRBV5-1|TRBJ2-7|NA|NA
CASNLGGKDYEQYF
TGCGCCAGCAACTTGGGTGGGAAGGATTACGAGCAGTACTTC
>TRBV14|TRBJ2-2|NA|TRBD1
CASSQIQGKPFF
TGTGCCAGCAGCCAAATACAGGGGAAACCGTTTTTT
>TRBV12-3/TRBV12-4|TRBJ2-3|NA|NA
CASSFRPDTQYF
TGTGCCAGCAGTTTTCGCCCAGATACGCAGTATTTT
>TRBV10-3|TRBJ2-3|NA|NA
CASSKQITDTQYF
TGTGCCAGCAGTAAACAGATCACAGATACGCAGTATTTT